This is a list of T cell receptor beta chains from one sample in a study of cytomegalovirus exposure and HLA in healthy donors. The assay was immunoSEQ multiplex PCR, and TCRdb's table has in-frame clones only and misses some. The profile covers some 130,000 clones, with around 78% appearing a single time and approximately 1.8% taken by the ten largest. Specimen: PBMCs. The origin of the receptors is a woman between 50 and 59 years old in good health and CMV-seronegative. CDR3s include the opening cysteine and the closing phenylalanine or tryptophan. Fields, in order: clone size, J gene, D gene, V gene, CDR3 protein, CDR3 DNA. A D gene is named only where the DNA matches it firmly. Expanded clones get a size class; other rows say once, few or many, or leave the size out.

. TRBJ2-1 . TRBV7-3 CASSQTPDYNEQFF TGTGCCAGCAGCCAAACACCCGACTACAATGAGCAGTTCTTC
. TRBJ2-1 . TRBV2 CASSFRDNEQFF TGTGCCAGCAGTTTTCGGGACAATGAGCAGTTCTTC
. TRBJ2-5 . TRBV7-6 CASSLVTGETQYF TGTGCCAGCAGCTTAGTGACGGGGGAGACCCAGTACTTC
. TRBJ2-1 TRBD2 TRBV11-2 CASSLGDYDNEQFF TGTGCCAGCAGCTTGGGGGACTATGACAATGAGCAGTTCTTC
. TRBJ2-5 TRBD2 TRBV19 CASSATSSQETQYF TGTGCCAGTAGTGCGACTAGCAGCCAAGAGACCCAGTACTTC
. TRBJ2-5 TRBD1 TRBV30 CAWTQDRGETQYF TGTGCCTGGACCCAGGACAGGGGAGAGACCCAGTACTTC
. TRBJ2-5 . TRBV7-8 CASSLVAETQYF TGTGCCAGCAGCCTAGTGGCCGAGACCCAGTACTTC
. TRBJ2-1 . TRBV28 CASSLSPVNEQFF TGTGCCAGCAGTTTATCCCCCGTGAATGAGCAGTTCTTC
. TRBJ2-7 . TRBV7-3 CASRRIGREQYF TGTGCCAGCAGGCGGATTGGTAGGGAGCAGTACTTC
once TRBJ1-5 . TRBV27 CASSPYVSNSNQPQHF TGTGCCAGCAGTCCCTACGTAAGTAATAGCAATCAGCCCCAGCATTTT
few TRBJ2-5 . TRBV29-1 CSVEVLVQETQYF TGCAGCGTTGAAGTACTAGTCCAAGAGACCCAGTACTTC
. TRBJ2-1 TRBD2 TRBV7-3 CASSLMTSGEQFF TGTGCCAGCAGCTTAATGACTAGCGGAGAGCAGTTCTTC
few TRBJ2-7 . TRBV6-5 CASSYGPGSYEQYF TGTGCCAGCAGTTACGGTCCAGGGTCCTACGAGCAGTACTTC
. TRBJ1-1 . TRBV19 CASSTISGTEAFF TGTGCCAGTAGTACCATATCGGGCACTGAAGCTTTCTTT
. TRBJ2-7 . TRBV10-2 CASSERAYEQYF TGCGCCAGCAGTGAGCGGGCCTACGAGCAGTACTTC
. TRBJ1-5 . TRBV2 CASIAGEDQPQNF TGTGCCAGCATCGCGGGAGAGGATCAGCCCCAGAATTTT
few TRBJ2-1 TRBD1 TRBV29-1 CSVVDLGTGLDEQFF TGCAGCGTCGTTGATTTGGGGACAGGGTTGGATGAGCAGTTCTTC
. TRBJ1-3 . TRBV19 CASSIAFSSGNTIYF TGTGCCAGTAGTATAGCTTTCAGCTCTGGAAACACCATATATTTT
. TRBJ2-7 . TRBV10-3 CAISQGSEQYF TGTGCCATCAGTCAGGGCTCCGAGCAGTACTTC
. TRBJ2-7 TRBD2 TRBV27 CASTLSGRASEGEQYF TGTGCCAGCACCCTTAGCGGGAGGGCCTCCGAGGGGGAGCAGTACTTC
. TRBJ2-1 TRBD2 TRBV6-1 CASSEPGTSRYEQFF TGTGCCAGCAGTGAACCCGGGACTAGCCGCTATGAGCAGTTCTTC
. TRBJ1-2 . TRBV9 CASSVGSWTDSVGYTF TGTGCCAGCAGCGTAGGGTCCTGGACAGACTCTGTCGGCTACACCTTC
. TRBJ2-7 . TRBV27 CASSPMGRLYYEQYF TGTGCCAGCAGTCCGATGGGCAGGCTATACTACGAGCAGTACTTC
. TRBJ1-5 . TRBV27 CASSLVYSNQPQHF TGTGCCAGCAGTTTAGTGTATAGCAATCAGCCCCAGCATTTT
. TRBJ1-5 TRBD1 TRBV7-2 CASSSHGTGYGQPQHF TGTGCCAGCAGCTCTCACGGGACAGGGTATGGTCAGCCCCAGCATTTT
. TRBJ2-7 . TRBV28 CASSLSSDNSYEQYF TGTGCCAGCAGTTTATCCTCGGACAACTCCTACGAGCAGTACTTC
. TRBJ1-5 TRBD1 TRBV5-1 CVSSRTGAKGQPQHF TGCGTCAGCAGCAGGACAGGGGCAAAGGGTCAGCCCCAGCATTTT